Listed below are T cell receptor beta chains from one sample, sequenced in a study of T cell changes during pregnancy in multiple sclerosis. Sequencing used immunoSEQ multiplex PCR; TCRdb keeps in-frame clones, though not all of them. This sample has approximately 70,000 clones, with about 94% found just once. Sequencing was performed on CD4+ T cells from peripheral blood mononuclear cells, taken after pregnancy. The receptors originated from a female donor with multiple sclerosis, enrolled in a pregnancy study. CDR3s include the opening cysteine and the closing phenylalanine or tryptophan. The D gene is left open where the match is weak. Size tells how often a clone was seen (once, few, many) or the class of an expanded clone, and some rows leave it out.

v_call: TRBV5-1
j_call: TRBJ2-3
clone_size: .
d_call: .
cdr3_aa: CASSLGAGNAYF
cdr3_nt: TGCGCCAGCAGCTTGGGGGCCGGGAACGCGTATTTT

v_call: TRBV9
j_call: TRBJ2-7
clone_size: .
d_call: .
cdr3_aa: CASSVVSGHEQYF
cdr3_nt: TGTGCCAGCAGCGTAGTTTCAGGGCACGAGCAGTACTTC

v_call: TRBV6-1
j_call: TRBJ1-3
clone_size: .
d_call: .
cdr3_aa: CASSEQGSGNTIYF
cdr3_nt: TGTGCCAGCAGTGAACAGGGCTCTGGAAACACCATATATTTT

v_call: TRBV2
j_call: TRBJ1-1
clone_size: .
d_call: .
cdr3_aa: CASSERGTRNTEAFF
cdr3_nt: TGTGCCAGCAGTGAGCGAGGGACACGGAACACTGAAGCTTTCTTT

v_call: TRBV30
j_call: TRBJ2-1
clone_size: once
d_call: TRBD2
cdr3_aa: CAWTHDRAGRNEQFF
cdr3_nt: TGTGCCTGGACGCACGACAGAGCGGGGAGGAATGAGCAGTTCTTC

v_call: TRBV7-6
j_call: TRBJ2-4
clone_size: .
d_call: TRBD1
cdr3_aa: CASSLDRGQGRKLAKNIQYF
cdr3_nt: TGTGCCAGCAGCTTAGACAGGGGGCAGGGTAGGAAGCTGGCCAAAAACATTCAGTACTTC

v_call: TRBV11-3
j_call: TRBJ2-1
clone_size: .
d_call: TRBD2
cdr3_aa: CASSLYGASGHNEQFF
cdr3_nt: TGTGCCAGCAGCTTATACGGGGCTAGCGGCCACAATGAGCAGTTCTTC

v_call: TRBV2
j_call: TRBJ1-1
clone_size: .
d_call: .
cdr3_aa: CASSVEAGANTEAFF
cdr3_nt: TGTGCCAGCAGTGTAGAGGCAGGGGCGAACACTGAAGCTTTCTTT

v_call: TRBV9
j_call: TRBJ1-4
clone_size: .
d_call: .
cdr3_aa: CASSRISGGANEKLFF
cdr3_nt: TGTGCCAGCAGTCGAATAAGTGGGGGGGCTAATGAAAAACTGTTTTTT

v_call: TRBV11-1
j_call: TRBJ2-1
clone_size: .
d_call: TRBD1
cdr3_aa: CASSLEDRGYNEQFF
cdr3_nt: TGTGCCAGCAGCTTAGAGGACAGGGGCTACAATGAGCAGTTCTTC

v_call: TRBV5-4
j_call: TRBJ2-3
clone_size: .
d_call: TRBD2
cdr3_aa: CASSPGVAGGTDTQYF
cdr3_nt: TGTGCCAGCAGCCCGGGGGTAGCGGGAGGTACAGATACGCAGTATTTT

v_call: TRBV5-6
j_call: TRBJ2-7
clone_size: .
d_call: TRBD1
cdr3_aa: CASSLWDRAVPEQYF
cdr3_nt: TGTGCCAGCAGCTTGTGGGACAGGGCAGTACCCGAGCAGTACTTC

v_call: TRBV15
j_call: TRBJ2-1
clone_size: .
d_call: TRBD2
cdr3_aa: CATGTSGNEQFF
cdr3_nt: TGTGCCACTGGGACTAGCGGCAATGAGCAGTTCTTC

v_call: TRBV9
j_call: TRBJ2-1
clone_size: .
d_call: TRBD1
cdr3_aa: CASSAGQGNNEQFF
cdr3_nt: TGTGCCAGCAGCGCGGGACAGGGGAACAATGAGCAGTTCTTC

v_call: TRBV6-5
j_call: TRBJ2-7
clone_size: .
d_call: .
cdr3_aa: CASSFQYEQYF
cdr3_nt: TGTGCCAGCAGTTTCCAATACGAGCAGTACTTC

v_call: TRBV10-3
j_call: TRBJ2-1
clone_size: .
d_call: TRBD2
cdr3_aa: CATSGRDASGGNEQFF
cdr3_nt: TGTGCCACGTCGGGGAGAGATGCTAGCGGGGGCAATGAGCAGTTCTTC

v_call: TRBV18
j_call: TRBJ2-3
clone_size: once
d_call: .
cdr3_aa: CASSPQGTDTQYF
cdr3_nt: TGTGCCAGCTCACCGCAGGGAACAGATACGCAGTATTTT

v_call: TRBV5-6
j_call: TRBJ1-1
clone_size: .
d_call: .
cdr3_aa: CASSLSATEAFF
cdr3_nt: TGTGCCAGCAGCTTGAGCGCCACCGAAGCTTTCTTT

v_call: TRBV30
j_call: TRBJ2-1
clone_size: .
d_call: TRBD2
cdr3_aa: CAWTSGASYNEQFF
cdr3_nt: TGTGCCTGGACTAGCGGAGCCTCCTACAATGAGCAGTTCTTC

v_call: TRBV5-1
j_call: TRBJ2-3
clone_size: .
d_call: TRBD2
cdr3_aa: CASSLQSGSSDTQYF
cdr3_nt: TGCGCCAGCAGCTTGCAGAGCGGGAGCTCAGATACGCAGTATTTT

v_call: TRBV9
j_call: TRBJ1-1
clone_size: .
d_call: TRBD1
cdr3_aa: CASSVGQGARDTEAFF
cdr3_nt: TGTGCCAGCAGCGTAGGACAGGGGGCCCGAGACACTGAAGCTTTCTTT

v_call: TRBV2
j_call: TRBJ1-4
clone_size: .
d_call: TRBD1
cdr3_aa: CASSFGTATNEKLFF
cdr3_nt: TGTGCCAGCAGCTTCGGGACAGCAACTAATGAAAAACTGTTTTTT

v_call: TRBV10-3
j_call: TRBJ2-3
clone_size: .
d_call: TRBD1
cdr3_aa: CAISLQGTDTQYF
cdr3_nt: TGTGCCATCAGCCTACAGGGGACAGATACGCAGTATTTT

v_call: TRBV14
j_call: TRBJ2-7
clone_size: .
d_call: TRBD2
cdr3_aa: CASSQEGLAGLYEQYF
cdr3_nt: TGTGCCAGCAGCCAAGAGGGACTAGCGGGTCTCTACGAGCAGTACTTC

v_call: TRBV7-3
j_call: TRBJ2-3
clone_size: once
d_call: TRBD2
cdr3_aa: CASSPLGGATSVGTDTQYF
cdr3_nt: TGTGCCAGCAGCCCACTAGGGGGAGCGACTAGCGTGGGAACAGATACGCAGTATTTT

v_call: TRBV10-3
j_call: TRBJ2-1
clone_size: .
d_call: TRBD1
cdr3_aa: CAITGQGAYNEQFF
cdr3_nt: TGTGCCATCACCGGACAGGGTGCCTACAATGAGCAGTTCTTC

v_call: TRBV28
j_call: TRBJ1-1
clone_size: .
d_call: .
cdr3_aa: CASSTNRVTEAFF
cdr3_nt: TGTGCCAGCAGCACAAACAGGGTAACTGAAGCTTTCTTT

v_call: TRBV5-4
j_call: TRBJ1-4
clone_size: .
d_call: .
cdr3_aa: CASSVHKGANEKLFF
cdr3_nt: TGTGCCAGCAGCGTCCACAAAGGAGCGAATGAAAAACTGTTTTTT

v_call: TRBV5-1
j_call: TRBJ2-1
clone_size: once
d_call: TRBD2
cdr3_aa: CASSFSLAGGSNEQFF
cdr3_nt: TGCGCCAGCAGCTTTTCTTTAGCGGGAGGCTCCAATGAGCAGTTCTTC